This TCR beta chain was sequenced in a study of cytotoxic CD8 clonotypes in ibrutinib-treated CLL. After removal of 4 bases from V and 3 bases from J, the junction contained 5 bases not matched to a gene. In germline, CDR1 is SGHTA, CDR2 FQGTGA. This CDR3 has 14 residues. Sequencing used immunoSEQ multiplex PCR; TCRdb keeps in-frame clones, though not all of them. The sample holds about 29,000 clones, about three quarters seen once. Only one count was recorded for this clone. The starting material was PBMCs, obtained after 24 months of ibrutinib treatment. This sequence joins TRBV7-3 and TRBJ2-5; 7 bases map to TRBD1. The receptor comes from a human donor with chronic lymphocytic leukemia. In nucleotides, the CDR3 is TGTGCCAGCAGCTCAGGGGGTAGCAAAGAGACCCAGTACTTC. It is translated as CASSSGGSKETQYF.